A single sample gave rise to the 20 T cell receptor beta chains below, sequenced in a study of blood T cell repertoires in COVID-19. Repertoires were generated with immunoSEQ multiplex PCR, while TCRdb's copy carries only in-frame clones and drops some. The repertoire has tens of thousands of clones, over 60% of them found once; the top ten carry 15% to 20%. Sequenced: peripheral blood. These receptors all come from a human donor in a cohort sampled during active COVID-19.

The chain joins TRBV5-8 to TRBJ2-1, with 11 positions matching TRBD2. V lost 1 base, J lost 5 bases, and 8 bases stayed unmatched. The CDR3 extends over 17 amino acids. CDR1 is SGHTS, CDR2 YDEGEE, per germline. CDR3 loop: CASSLLSLAGGHNEQFF. CDR3 sequence (DNA): TGTGCCAGCAGCTTGCTCAGCCTAGCGGGGGGACACAATGAGCAGTTCTTC.

The chain employs TRBV5-8 and TRBJ2-5, with 7 bases aligning to TRBD1. Germline V lookup: CDR1 SGHTS, CDR2 YDEGEE. The CDR3 spans 14 residues. V shed 4 bases and J 4 bases; nucleotides not matched to a gene: 7. This CDR3 is CASSRGQPGETQYF. The CDR3 DNA reads TGTGCCAGCAGCAGGGGGCAGCCCGGAGAGACCCAGTACTTC.

The chain combines TRBV7-7 with TRBJ2-2; TRBD2 is a possible D gene (7 bases). The CDR3 is 14 residues long. Trimming removed 4 bases from V and 6 bases from J, with 12 bases in between. The V gene's germline CDR1 is SSHAT and CDR2 FNYEAQ (reference sequence). CDR3 in amino acids: CASSSGGPAGELFF. Written as DNA, the CDR3 is TGTGCCAGCAGCTCCGGGGGGCCGGCCGGGGAGCTGTTTTTT.

The V call is TRBV18, the J call TRBJ2-1, with 12 nucleotides matching TRBD2. Per germline, CDR1 KGHSH and CDR2 LQKENI. After removal of 4 bases from V and 0 bases from J, the junction contained 10 bases not matched to a gene. CDR3 length: 19 residues. CDR3 in amino acids: CASSQKTSGSVGSYNEQFF. CDR3 nucleotide sequence: TGTGCCAGCTCACAAAAGACTAGCGGGAGTGTGGGCTCCTACAATGAGCAGTTCTTC.

The gene calls are TRBV1 and TRBJ1-3; TRBD1 reflects the table's D call only, with no check against the DNA. TRBV1 is tagged as a pseudogene. The CDR3 contains 20 residues. The CDR3 spells CTSSQSGDRGMPTNGDTIYF. CDR3 DNA sequence: TGCACCAGCAGCCAATCTGGGGACAGGGGGATGCCCACGAATGGGGACACCATATATTTT.

V and J are TRBV5-1 and TRBJ1-1; perhaps TRBD1 as D (6 bases). V lost 4 bases and J 0 bases, leaving 7 bases between the germline ends. Germline V gives CDR1 SGHRS, CDR2 YFSETQ. The CDR3 sequence is 13 residues long. The CDR3, as DNA: TGCGCCAGCAGCGGACAGCTGAACACTGAAGCTTTCTTT. Translating it yields CASSGQLNTEAFF.

The chain is built from TRBV5-6 and TRBJ1-2, with D uncertain. V was trimmed by 4 bases and J by 5 bases, leaving 18 bases between them. The CDR3 has 15 residues. Germline V gene lookup returns CDR1 SGHDT and CDR2 YYEEEE. Here the CDR3 reads CASSPMTPIGYGYTF. The CDR3 DNA sequence: TGTGCCAGCAGCCCGATGACACCCATTGGGTATGGCTACACCTTC.

The rearrangement uses TRBV7-2 and TRBJ2-1, with TRBD1 identical over 9 bases. Unmatched junction bases numbered 6, after V lost 7 bases and J lost 2 bases. The CDR3 has 15 amino acids. Germline V gene data show CDR1 as SGHTA and CDR2 as FQGNSA. The CDR3 region is CASTLGQGPYNEQFF. The CDR3 DNA sequence: TGTGCCAGCACCTTGGGACAGGGCCCCTACAATGAGCAGTTCTTC.

The chain uses TRBV7-2 and TRBJ1-2, with D possibly being TRBD1 (6 bases). This CDR3 comprises 12 residues. The germline V and J ends were trimmed by 5 bases and 4 bases, with 8 bases remaining between them. Germline V CDR1 and CDR2: SGHTA, FQGNSA. The CDR3 loop reads CASSPDSYGYTF. CDR3 DNA sequence: TGTGCCAGCAGCCCGGACAGCTATGGCTACACCTTC.

This clone showed up just a few times. The V call is TRBV19, the J call TRBJ2-1; D perhaps matches TRBD2 (6 bases). CDR1 is LNHDA, CDR2 SQIVND, per germline (reference sequence). The germline V and J ends were trimmed by 9 bases and 9 bases, with 12 bases remaining between them. The CDR3 contains 11 residues. In nucleotides, the CDR3 is TGTGCCAGCACTAGCCTCACTGAGCAGTTCTTC. As protein: CASTSLTEQFF.

The chain uses TRBV28 and TRBJ1-5; D is uncertain. Germline V lookup: CDR1 MDHEN, CDR2 SYDVKM. V was trimmed by 2 bases and J by 4 bases, leaving 9 bases between them. The CDR3 contains 14 residues. The CDR3 here is CASSLGSFNQPQHF. Written as DNA, the CDR3 is TGTGCCAGCAGTTTAGGTAGCTTTAATCAGCCCCAGCATTTT. The full variable domain, rest sourced from reference TRBV28 and TRBJ1-5, is DVKVTQSSRYLVKRTGEKVFLECVQDMDHENMFWYRQDPGLGLRLIYFSYDVKMKEKGDIPEGYSVSREKKERFSLILESASTNQTSMYLCASSLGSFNQPQHFGDGTRLSIL.

This clone has only one observation. The chain employs TRBV3-1 (or the pseudogene TRBV3-2) and TRBJ2-4; the match to TRBD1 covers 10 bases. The germline gives CDR1 LGHDT, CDR2 YNNKEL (reference sequence). There are 16 residues in the CDR3. The V and J ends lost 4 bases and 5 bases, in that order; junction bases with no gene match: 8. The CDR3 is CASSPGGGTGENIQYF. The CDR3 DNA follows: TGTGCCAGCAGCCCCGGGGGGGGGACAGGGGAAAACATTCAGTACTTC.

This clone is a singleton in its sample. This chain joins TRBV3-1 (or the pseudogene TRBV3-2) and TRBJ1-1; 7 bases line up with TRBD1. Per germline, CDR1 LGHDT and CDR2 YNNKEL (reference sequence). Trimming at V came to 5 bases and at J to 1 base, leaving 1 base not matched to a gene. CDR3 length: 13 residues. The CDR3 protein is CASSGQANTEAFF. CDR3 DNA sequence: TGTGCCAGCAGCGGACAGGCGAACACTGAAGCTTTCTTT.

This chain connects TRBV27 to TRBJ1-4, with D perhaps matching TRBD1 (5 bases). Germline V CDR1 and CDR2: MNHEY, SMNVEV (reference sequence). The germline V and J ends were trimmed by 5 bases and 5 bases, with 9 bases remaining between them. There are 13 residues in the CDR3. The CDR3 loop reads CASSIRQNEKLFF. In DNA form, the CDR3 reads TGTGCCAGCAGTATACGACAGAATGAAAAACTGTTTTTT.

The rearrangement uses TRBV5-8 and TRBJ2-4, with D unclear. The CDR3 runs 14 residues. CDR1 is SGHTS and CDR2 is YDEGEE in the germline V gene. The V end lost 6 bases, the J end lost 1 base, and 11 bases lay between the germline ends. In nucleotides, the CDR3 is TGTGCCAGCAAAGCTCTAGTTGCCAAAAACATTCAGTACTTC. This codes for CASKALVAKNIQYF.

CDR3 sequence: CASSVGGRSYEQYF. Here the CDR3 DNA reads TGTGCCAGCAGCGTGGGCGGGAGGAGCTACGAGCAGTACTTC. The J gene is TRBJ2-7, the V gene TRBV7-2, with 8 nucleotides matching TRBD2. The germline V gene has CDR1 SGHTA and CDR2 FQGNSA. V gave up 5 bases and J gave up 3 bases; unmatched junction bases: 6. The CDR3 length is 14 residues.

The chain carries TRBV9 and TRBJ2-5, with D perhaps matching TRBD1 (5 bases). The CDR3 is 16 amino acids. The germline CDR1 and CDR2 sequences are SGDLS and YYNGEE. Trimming shortened V by 0 bases and J by 5 bases, and 17 bases separated the two germline ends. The CDR3 region is CASSVGRGSRAETQYF. The CDR3 DNA is TGTGCCAGCAGCGTAGGTAGGGGTAGCAGGGCGGAGACCCAGTACTTC.

V is TRBV5-1 and J is TRBJ2-1; 12 nucleotides match TRBD2. The CDR3 extends over 16 amino acids. Trimming took 1 base from V and 6 from J; bases not matched to a gene: 5. Germline V gene sequence: CDR1 SGHRS, CDR2 YFSETQ. The CDR3 protein is CASSLTSGRSGNEQFF. The CDR3 DNA follows: TGCGCCAGCAGCTTGACTAGCGGGAGGTCGGGCAATGAGCAGTTCTTC.

V and J are TRBV3-1 (or the pseudogene TRBV3-2) and TRBJ1-5, with D possibly being TRBD1 (6 bases). Between the trimmed V and J ends, which lost 1 base and 1 base, there was a span of 20 bases. CDR3 length: 19 amino acids. Germline-derived CDR1 and CDR2 are LGHDT and YNNKEL (reference sequence). CDR3 protein: CASSQGGTGRVCSNQPQHF. The CDR3 DNA reads TGTGCCAGCAGCCAAGGAGGCACAGGGAGGGTTTGCAGCAATCAGCCCCAGCATTTT.

The chain links TRBV28 to TRBJ2-3; D possibly corresponds to TRBD2 (7 bases). V was trimmed by 2 bases and J by 2 bases, leaving 11 bases between them. The germline V gene encodes CDR1 MDHEN and CDR2 SYDVKM. The CDR3 covers 15 residues. CDR3 DNA sequence: TGTGCCAGCAGTTTACGCGGGGGCCCCACAGATACGCAGTATTTT. Translating it yields CASSLRGGPTDTQYF.